The present T cell receptor (beta chain) was sequenced within a study of blood T cell repertoires in COVID-19. Germline lookup yields CDR1 SGDLS and CDR2 YYNGEE. CDR3 length equals 13 residues. V shed 2 bases and J shed 6 bases, with 12 bases lying between them. Per the study methods: Amplified reference gene primers provided the basis for estimating nucleated cell counts. Using immunoSEQ multiplex PCR, the repertoire was profiled, and TCRdb retains in-frame clones only, with some absent. The D gene and trimming were derived from the DNA, and the V and J assignments and clone size from that table. The sample has more than 300,000 clones, about nine tenths seen once.

The sequenced material came from peripheral blood. This TCR was recovered from a woman aged 45-60 years with COVID-19, enrolled during active disease. The chain recombines TRBV9 with TRBJ2-7, with no clear D. CDR3 in DNA: TGTGCCAGCAGCGTGTGGTCGTACAGCGAGCAGTACTTC. Amino acid sequence: CASSVWSYSEQYF.